This T cell receptor beta chain was identified during a study of T cell responses to AZD1222 COVID-19 vaccine. General observations from the study: Reportedly, nearly half the spike-specific TCRs target unmutated variant regions. Every sample of the repertoires postdated the peak T cell response.

CDR3 size: 16 residues. The V and J ends lost 7 bases and 4 bases respectively, with 20 bases between them. The germline CDR1 and CDR2 sequences are LNHDA and SQIVND (reference sequence). Comment on this clone: The antigen is not known.

Sequencing was performed with immunoSEQ multiplex PCR; in TCRdb, only in-frame clones are kept and a portion is missing. This table holds approximately 94,000 clones, 88% found once. The sequence derives from an adult in good health. The V gene is TRBV19, the J gene TRBJ2-1; D is perhaps TRBD1 (6 bases). The sequencing here drew on peripheral blood, taken on day 0 of AZD1222 vaccination. The CDR3: CASKARTVRGYNEQFF. The CDR3 bases are TGTGCCAGTAAGGCGCGGACAGTGAGAGGTTACAATGAGCAGTTCTTC. Drawing the rest from reference TRBV19 and TRBJ2-1, the complete variable domain is DGGITQSPKYLFRKEGQNVTLSCEQNLNHDAMYWYRQDPGQGLRLIYYSQIVNDFQKGDIAEGYSVSREKKESFPLTVTSAQKNPTAFYLCASKARTVRGYNEQFFGPGTRLTVL.